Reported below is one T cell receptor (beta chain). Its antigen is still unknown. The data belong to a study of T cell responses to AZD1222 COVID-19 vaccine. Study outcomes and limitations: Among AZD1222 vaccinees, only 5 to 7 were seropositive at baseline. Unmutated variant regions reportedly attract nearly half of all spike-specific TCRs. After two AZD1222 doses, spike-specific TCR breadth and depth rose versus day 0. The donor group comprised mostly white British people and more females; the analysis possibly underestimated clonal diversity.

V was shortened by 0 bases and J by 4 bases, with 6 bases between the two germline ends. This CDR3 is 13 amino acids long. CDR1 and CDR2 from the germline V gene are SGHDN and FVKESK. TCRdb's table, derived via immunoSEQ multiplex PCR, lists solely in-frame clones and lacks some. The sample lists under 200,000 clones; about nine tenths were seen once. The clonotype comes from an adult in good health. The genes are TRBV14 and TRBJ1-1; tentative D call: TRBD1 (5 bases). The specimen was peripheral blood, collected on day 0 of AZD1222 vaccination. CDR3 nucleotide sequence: TGTGCCAGCAGCCAAGACAGGGCCACTGAAGCTTTCTTT. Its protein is CASSQDRATEAFF. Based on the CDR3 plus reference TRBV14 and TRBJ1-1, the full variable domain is EAGVTQFPSHSVIEKGQTVTLRCDPISGHDNLYWYRRVMGKEIKFLLHFVKESKQDESGMPNNRFLAERTGGTYSTLKVQPAELEDSGVYFCASSQDRATEAFFGQGTRLTVV.